A selection of T cell receptor beta chains follows, all from one sample in a study of blood T cell repertoires in COVID-19. Sequencing was performed with immunoSEQ multiplex PCR; in TCRdb, only in-frame clones are kept and a portion is missing. The sample has more than 95,000 clones, around nine tenths seen once. Input material: peripheral blood. The receptor set was obtained from a human donor in a cohort sampled during active COVID-19. CDR3s include the opening cysteine and the closing phenylalanine or tryptophan. A D gene is named only where the DNA matches it firmly. Clone size is not always given. Where it is, it says once, few, many or a class for expanded clones.

CDR3 length: 14
clone size: -
V gene: TRBV5-1
J gene: TRBJ2-3
D gene: TRBD2
CDR3 DNA: TGCGCCAGCAGCTTGGCCGGGGGGTTAGATACGCAGTATTTT
CDR3 protein: CASSLAGGLDTQYF

CDR3 length: 15
clone size: -
V gene: TRBV14
J gene: TRBJ2-7
D gene: TRBD2
CDR3 DNA: TGTGCCAGCAGCCAAGAATTAGCGGGGGAGCGGGAGCAGTACTTC
CDR3 protein: CASSQELAGEREQYF

CDR3 length: 16
clone size: -
V gene: TRBV5-1
J gene: TRBJ1-5
D gene: TRBD1
CDR3 DNA: TGCGCCAGCAGCCTAGGGACAGACTTTAGCAATCAGCCCCAGCATTTT
CDR3 protein: CASSLGTDFSNQPQHF

CDR3 length: 13
clone size: -
V gene: TRBV3-1/TRBV3-2
J gene: TRBJ2-5
D gene: -
CDR3 DNA: TGTGCCAGCAGCCATTCGGTGCAAGAGACCCAGTACTTC
CDR3 protein: CASSHSVQETQYF

CDR3 length: 14
clone size: -
V gene: TRBV2
J gene: TRBJ1-2
D gene: TRBD1
CDR3 DNA: TGTGCCAGCAGTGTTGGACAGGGAATCGATGGCTACACCTTC
CDR3 protein: CASSVGQGIDGYTF

CDR3 length: 14
clone size: once
V gene: TRBV7-3
J gene: TRBJ2-7
D gene: -
CDR3 DNA: TGTGCCAGCAGCTTAAGCGGGGCCTCCTACGAGCAGTACTTC
CDR3 protein: CASSLSGASYEQYF

CDR3 length: 13
clone size: few
V gene: TRBV6-5
J gene: TRBJ2-7
D gene: TRBD1
CDR3 DNA: TGTGCCAGCAGGAAGGGACAGTACTACGAGCAGTACTTC
CDR3 protein: CASRKGQYYEQYF

CDR3 length: 12
clone size: -
V gene: TRBV5-1
J gene: TRBJ2-1
D gene: TRBD2
CDR3 DNA: TGCGCCAGCAGTCAGCTAGCGGGAAGACAGTTCTTC
CDR3 protein: CASSQLAGRQFF

CDR3 length: 16
clone size: once
V gene: TRBV27
J gene: TRBJ2-2
D gene: TRBD1
CDR3 DNA: TGTGCCAGCAGTTCACCCAGGGGGCCCGACACCGGGGAGCTGTTTTTT
CDR3 protein: CASSSPRGPDTGELFF

CDR3 length: 15
clone size: -
V gene: TRBV10-3
J gene: TRBJ1-5
D gene: TRBD1
CDR3 DNA: TGTGCCATCAGTGGTGCCGACAGGGGTAATCAGCCCCAGCATTTT
CDR3 protein: CAISGADRGNQPQHF

CDR3 length: 17
clone size: -
V gene: TRBV7-6
J gene: TRBJ2-3
D gene: TRBD2
CDR3 DNA: TGTGCCAGCAGCAATTTTGGGGCTAGCGGGAGAACGGATACGCAGTATTTT
CDR3 protein: CASSNFGASGRTDTQYF

CDR3 length: 15
clone size: -
V gene: TRBV5-4
J gene: TRBJ2-3
D gene: TRBD2
CDR3 DNA: TGTGCCAGCAGCTCCTCAGCGGGGGGCACAGATACGCAGTATTTT
CDR3 protein: CASSSSAGGTDTQYF

CDR3 length: 12
clone size: -
V gene: TRBV5-4
J gene: TRBJ2-1
D gene: -
CDR3 DNA: TGTGCCAGCAGCTATGGCCACAATGAGCAGTTCTTC
CDR3 protein: CASSYGHNEQFF

CDR3 length: 12
clone size: -
V gene: TRBV6-5
J gene: TRBJ1-2
D gene: -
CDR3 DNA: TGTGCCAGCAGGGACACAGGGAATGGCTACACCTTC
CDR3 protein: CASRDTGNGYTF

CDR3 length: 18
clone size: -
V gene: TRBV12-5
J gene: TRBJ1-4
D gene: -
CDR3 DNA: TGTGCTAGTGGCTACCCCGGGACTTCAACCCGGGGAAATGAAAAACTGTTTTTT
CDR3 protein: CASGYPGTSTRGNEKLFF

CDR3 length: 15
clone size: -
V gene: TRBV7-2
J gene: TRBJ1-5
D gene: -
CDR3 DNA: TGTGCCAGCAGCCCCACTGGGGGGGATAATCAGCCCCAGCATTTT
CDR3 protein: CASSPTGGDNQPQHF

CDR3 length: 15
clone size: once
V gene: TRBV19
J gene: TRBJ2-7
D gene: TRBD1
CDR3 DNA: TGTGCCAGTAGTGTTCAGGGGGAACTCCTGTACGAGCAGTACTTC
CDR3 protein: CASSVQGELLYEQYF

CDR3 length: 20
clone size: -
V gene: TRBV4-1
J gene: TRBJ2-1
D gene: TRBD2
CDR3 DNA: TGCGCCAGCAGCCGAACCGGGACTAGCGGAGTCCCGAGCTCCTACAATGAGCAGTTCTTC
CDR3 protein: CASSRTGTSGVPSSYNEQFF

CDR3 length: 15
clone size: once
V gene: TRBV15
J gene: TRBJ2-7
D gene: -
CDR3 DNA: TGTGCCACCAGCAGCAGGACGGGATCTCCCTACGAGCAGTACTTC
CDR3 protein: CATSSRTGSPYEQYF

CDR3 length: 13
clone size: -
V gene: TRBV6-5
J gene: TRBJ2-5
D gene: -
CDR3 DNA: TGTGCCAGCAGTTACTCTGGGGGGGAGACCCAGTACTTC
CDR3 protein: CASSYSGGETQYF

CDR3 length: 14
clone size: -
V gene: TRBV4-3
J gene: TRBJ2-5
D gene: -
CDR3 DNA: TGCGCCAGCAGCCAAGATGGGAGAAGGGAGACCCAGTACTTC
CDR3 protein: CASSQDGRRETQYF

CDR3 length: 15
clone size: -
V gene: TRBV6-5
J gene: TRBJ1-4
D gene: -
CDR3 DNA: TGTGCCAGCAGTTACTCACCGGGGATGAGTGAAAAACTGTTTTTT
CDR3 protein: CASSYSPGMSEKLFF

CDR3 length: 17
clone size: -
V gene: TRBV18
J gene: TRBJ2-1
D gene: TRBD1
CDR3 DNA: TGTGCCAGCTCCACCGGGATCAGGACAGGGAGAAAGAATGAGCAGTTCTTC
CDR3 protein: CASSTGIRTGRKNEQFF

CDR3 length: 15
clone size: many
V gene: TRBV6-2/TRBV6-3
J gene: TRBJ1-5
D gene: TRBD1
CDR3 DNA: TGTGCCAGCAGTTACACGGGACAGGGAAATCAGCCCCAGCATTTT
CDR3 protein: CASSYTGQGNQPQHF

CDR3 length: 11
clone size: few
V gene: TRBV29-1
J gene: TRBJ1-2
D gene: -
CDR3 DNA: TGCAGCGGGAGGGGAAAGGATGGCTACACCTTC
CDR3 protein: CSGRGKDGYTF

CDR3 length: 14
clone size: -
V gene: TRBV10-3
J gene: TRBJ1-1
D gene: -
CDR3 DNA: TGTGCCATCGGGAGGGCGTCCATGAACACTGAAGCTTTCTTT
CDR3 protein: CAIGRASMNTEAFF

CDR3 length: 13
clone size: few
V gene: TRBV5-1
J gene: TRBJ2-1
D gene: TRBD2
CDR3 DNA: TGCGCCAGCAGCTTGGTGGTAGCGGGAGTATTGTTCTTC
CDR3 protein: CASSLVVAGVLFF

CDR3 length: 15
clone size: few
V gene: TRBV5-6
J gene: TRBJ2-7
D gene: -
CDR3 DNA: TGTGCCAGCAGCAGCCAGGGGCCACGATCCTACGAGCAGTACTTC
CDR3 protein: CASSSQGPRSYEQYF

CDR3 length: 18
clone size: -
V gene: TRBV7-9
J gene: TRBJ2-1
D gene: -
CDR3 DNA: TGTGCCAGCAGCTTAGACGGTCCCCGCGGGGTGTCCTACAATGAGCAGTTCTTC
CDR3 protein: CASSLDGPRGVSYNEQFF

CDR3 length: 15
clone size: -
V gene: TRBV30
J gene: TRBJ2-5
D gene: TRBD1
CDR3 DNA: TGTGCCTGGGACTTCACGAACAGGGGCGCAGAGACCCAGTACTTC
CDR3 protein: CAWDFTNRGAETQYF

CDR3 length: 16
clone size: -
V gene: TRBV7-2
J gene: TRBJ2-7
D gene: TRBD2
CDR3 DNA: TGTGCCAGCAGCTCGACTAGCGGGAAGAGGTATGACGAGCAGTACTTC
CDR3 protein: CASSSTSGKRYDEQYF

CDR3 length: 14
clone size: -
V gene: TRBV15
J gene: TRBJ1-3
D gene: -
CDR3 DNA: TGTGCCACCAGCAGAGACAGGGCTGGAAACACCATATATTTT
CDR3 protein: CATSRDRAGNTIYF

CDR3 length: 17
clone size: -
V gene: TRBV18
J gene: TRBJ2-2
D gene: -
CDR3 DNA: TGTGCCAGCTCACGAAGTAGCCCCGGGGGGCACACCGGGGAGCTGTTTTTT
CDR3 protein: CASSRSSPGGHTGELFF

CDR3 length: 13
clone size: -
V gene: TRBV5-1
J gene: TRBJ2-5
D gene: -
CDR3 DNA: TGCGCCAGCAGCTTGGGTCTTGAAGAGACCCAGTACTTC
CDR3 protein: CASSLGLEETQYF

CDR3 length: 14
clone size: -
V gene: TRBV2
J gene: TRBJ2-7
D gene: -
CDR3 DNA: TGTGCCAGCAGTGAGGTAGGGGAAATCCACGAGCAGTACTTC
CDR3 protein: CASSEVGEIHEQYF

CDR3 length: 15
clone size: -
V gene: TRBV7-9
J gene: TRBJ2-3
D gene: TRBD2
CDR3 DNA: TGTGCCAGCAGCTTAAGGACTAGCGGCACAGATACGCAGTATTTT
CDR3 protein: CASSLRTSGTDTQYF